This T cell receptor beta chain was observed in a study of shared clonotypes between healthy human individuals. Produced via immunoSEQ multiplex PCR; TCRdb's table is partial and in-frame only. The top ten clones hold about 0.42% of a sample with about 1.5 million clones, 95% to 99% of them seen once. The CDR3 sequence is 13 residues long. Germline CDR1 and CDR2: ENHRY and SYGVKD. Trimming shortened V by 3 bases and J by 5 bases, and 7 bases separated the two germline ends. This rearrangement joins TRBV10-3 to TRBJ2-2; D remains unclear. The sample was naive CD4+ T cells sorted from blood. Subset reported: CD45RA+ positively selected. This receptor was obtained from a man under 40 in good health. This CDR3 is CAISDPGTGELFF. The CDR3 DNA is TGTGCCATCAGTGACCCAGGTACCGGGGAGCTGTTTTTT.